The TCR beta chain described here comes from a study of naive and memory T cell subsets. Whole-study findings and limits: A few larger clonotypes appeared in naive repertoires, especially CD8, possibly memory cells re-expressing CD45RA.

Comments on this clonotype: Its antigen is undetermined. This may be a read error, as it is one base from a much larger clone.

Two oligonucleotides, mixed equimolar, formed the beta constant-region primer covering TRBC1 and TRBC2. Four rounds of PCR amplified the ligated cDNA using nested alpha and beta constant-region primers plus SP2. A single record per CDR3 protein comes from TCRdb applying MiXCR to the UMI-ligation and nested PCR reads. Of roughly 97,000 distinct CDR3 sequences detected, 14% appear once; the ten largest clones hold about 3%. This sequence originates from a human donor in good health. The sample taken for sequencing was naive CD8+ T cells from blood.

CDR3 DNA: TGTACCAGCAGTGGAAACAATGAGCAGTTCTTC. Amino acid sequence: CTSSGNNEQFF. The rearrangement links TRBV2 to TRBJ2-1; D gene uncertain. CDR1 and CDR2 from the germline V gene are SNHLY and FYNNEI. There are 11 residues in the CDR3.